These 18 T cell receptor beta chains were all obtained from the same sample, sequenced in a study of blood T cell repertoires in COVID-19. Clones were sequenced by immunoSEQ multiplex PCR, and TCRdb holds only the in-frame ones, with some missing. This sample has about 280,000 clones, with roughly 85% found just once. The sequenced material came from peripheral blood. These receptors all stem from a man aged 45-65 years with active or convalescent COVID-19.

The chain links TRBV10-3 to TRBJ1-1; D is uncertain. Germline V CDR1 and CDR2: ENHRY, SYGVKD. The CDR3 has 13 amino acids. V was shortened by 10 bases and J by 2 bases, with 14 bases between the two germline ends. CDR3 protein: CATIEEGNTEAFF. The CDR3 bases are TGTGCCACCATCGAGGAGGGCAACACTGAAGCTTTCTTT.

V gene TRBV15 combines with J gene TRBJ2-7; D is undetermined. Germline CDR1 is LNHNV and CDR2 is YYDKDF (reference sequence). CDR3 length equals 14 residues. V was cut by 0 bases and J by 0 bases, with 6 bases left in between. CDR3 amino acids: CATSRDRSSYEQYF. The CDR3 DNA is TGTGCCACCAGCAGAGATAGGAGCTCCTACGAGCAGTACTTC.

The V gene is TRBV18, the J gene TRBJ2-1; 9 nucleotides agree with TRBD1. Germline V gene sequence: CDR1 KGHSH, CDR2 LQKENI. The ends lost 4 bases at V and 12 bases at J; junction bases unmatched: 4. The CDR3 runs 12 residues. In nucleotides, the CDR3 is TGTGCCAGCTCACGACAGGGGGTGGTGCAGTTCTTC. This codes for CASSRQGVVQFF.

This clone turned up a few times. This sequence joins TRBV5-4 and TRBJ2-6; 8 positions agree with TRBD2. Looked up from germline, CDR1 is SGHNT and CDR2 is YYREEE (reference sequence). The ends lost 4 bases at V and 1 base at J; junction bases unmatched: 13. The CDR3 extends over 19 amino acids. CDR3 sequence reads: CASSRLLAAAFSGANVLTF. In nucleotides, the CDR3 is TGTGCCAGCAGCCGCCTACTAGCGGCGGCCTTTTCTGGGGCCAACGTCCTGACTTTC.

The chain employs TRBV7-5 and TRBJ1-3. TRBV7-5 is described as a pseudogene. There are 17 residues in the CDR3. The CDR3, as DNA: TGTGTCAGAAGCTTAGTTCCCCCGGAGGGCTCAAGAAACACCATATATTTT. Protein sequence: CVRSLVPPEGSRNTIYF.

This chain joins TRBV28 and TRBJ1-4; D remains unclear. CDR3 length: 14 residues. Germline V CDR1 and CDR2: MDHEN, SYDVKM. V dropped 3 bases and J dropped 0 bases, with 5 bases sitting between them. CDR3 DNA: TGTGCCAGCAGTTTTCTATCAACTAATGAAAAACTGTTTTTT. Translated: CASSFLSTNEKLFF.

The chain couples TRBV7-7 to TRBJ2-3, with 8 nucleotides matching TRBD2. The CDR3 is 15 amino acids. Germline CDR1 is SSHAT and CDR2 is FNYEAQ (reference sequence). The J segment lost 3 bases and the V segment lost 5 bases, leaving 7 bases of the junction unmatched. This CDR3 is CASSPVAGGTDTQYF. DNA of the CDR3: TGTGCCAGCAGCCCAGTGGCGGGAGGAACAGATACGCAGTATTTT.

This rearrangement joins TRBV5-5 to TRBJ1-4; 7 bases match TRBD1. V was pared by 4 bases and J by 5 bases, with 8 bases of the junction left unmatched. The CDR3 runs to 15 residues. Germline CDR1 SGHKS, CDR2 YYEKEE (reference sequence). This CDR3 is CASSPPGTVNEKLFF. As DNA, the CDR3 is TGTGCCAGCAGCCCCCCCGGGACAGTGAATGAAAAACTGTTTTTT.

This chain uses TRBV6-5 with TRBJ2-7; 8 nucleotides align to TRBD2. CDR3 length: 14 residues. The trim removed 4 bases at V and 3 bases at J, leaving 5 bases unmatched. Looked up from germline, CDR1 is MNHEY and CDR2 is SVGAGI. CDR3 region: CASSSGGGNYEQYF. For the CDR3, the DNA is TGTGCCAGCAGTTCCGGCGGGGGGAACTACGAGCAGTACTTC.

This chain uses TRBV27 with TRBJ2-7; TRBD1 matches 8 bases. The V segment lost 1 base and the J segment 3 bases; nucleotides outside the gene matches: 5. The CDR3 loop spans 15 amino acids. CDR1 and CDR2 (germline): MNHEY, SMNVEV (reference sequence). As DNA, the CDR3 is TGTGCCAGCAGTTTATTTGGGACAGGAAGCTACGAGCAGTACTTC. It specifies CASSLFGTGSYEQYF.

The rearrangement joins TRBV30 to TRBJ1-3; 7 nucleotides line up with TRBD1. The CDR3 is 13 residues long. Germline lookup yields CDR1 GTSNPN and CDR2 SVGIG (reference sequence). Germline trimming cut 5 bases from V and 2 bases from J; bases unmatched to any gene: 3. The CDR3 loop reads CAWEQGTGNTIYF. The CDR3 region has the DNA TGTGCCTGGGAACAGGGGACTGGAAACACCATATATTTT.

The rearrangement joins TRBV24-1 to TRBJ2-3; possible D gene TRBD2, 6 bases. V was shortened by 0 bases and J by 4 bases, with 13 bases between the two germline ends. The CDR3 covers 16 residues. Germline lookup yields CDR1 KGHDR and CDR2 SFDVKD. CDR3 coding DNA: TGTGCCACCAGTGATTTGCTCGGCGGGGAGGCAGATACGCAGTATTTT. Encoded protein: CATSDLLGGEADTQYF.

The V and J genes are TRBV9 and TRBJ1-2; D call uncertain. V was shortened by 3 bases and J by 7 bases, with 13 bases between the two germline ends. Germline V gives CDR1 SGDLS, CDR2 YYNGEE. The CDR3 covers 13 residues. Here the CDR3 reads CASSAQGGFGYTF. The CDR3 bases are TGTGCCAGCAGCGCGCAAGGAGGATTTGGCTACACCTTC.

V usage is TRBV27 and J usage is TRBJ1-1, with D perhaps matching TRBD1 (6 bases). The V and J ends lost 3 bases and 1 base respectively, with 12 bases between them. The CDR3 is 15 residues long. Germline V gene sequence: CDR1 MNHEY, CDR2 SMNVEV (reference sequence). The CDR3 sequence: CASSFDRKGNTEAFF. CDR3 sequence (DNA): TGTGCCAGCAGTTTCGACAGGAAAGGGAACACTGAAGCTTTCTTT.

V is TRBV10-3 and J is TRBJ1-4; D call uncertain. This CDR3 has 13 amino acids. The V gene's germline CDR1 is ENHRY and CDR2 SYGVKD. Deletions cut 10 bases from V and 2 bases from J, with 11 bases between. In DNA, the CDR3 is TGTGCCACCCGGGGAGGCACTAATGAAAAACTGTTTTTT. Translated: CATRGGTNEKLFF.

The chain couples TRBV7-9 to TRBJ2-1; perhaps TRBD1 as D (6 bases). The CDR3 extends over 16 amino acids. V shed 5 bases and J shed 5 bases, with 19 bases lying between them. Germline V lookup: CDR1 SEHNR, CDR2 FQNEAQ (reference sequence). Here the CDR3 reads CASSRKGDVPDNEQFF. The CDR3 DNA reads TGTGCCAGCAGCAGGAAGGGGGATGTTCCGGACAATGAGCAGTTCTTC.

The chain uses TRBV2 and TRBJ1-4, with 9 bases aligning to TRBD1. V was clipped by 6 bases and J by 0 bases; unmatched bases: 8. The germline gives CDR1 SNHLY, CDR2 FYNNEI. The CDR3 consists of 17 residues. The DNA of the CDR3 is TGTGCCAGCAGACCGCTCCGGGACAGGGCAACTAATGAAAAACTGTTTTTT. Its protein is CASRPLRDRATNEKLFF.

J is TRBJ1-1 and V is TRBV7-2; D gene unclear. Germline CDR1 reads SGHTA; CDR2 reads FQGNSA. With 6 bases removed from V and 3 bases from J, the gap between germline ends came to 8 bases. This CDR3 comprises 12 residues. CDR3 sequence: CASRYRDTEAFF. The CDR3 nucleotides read TGTGCCAGCAGGTACCGGGACACTGAAGCTTTCTTT.